This T cell receptor (beta chain) was documented in a study of shared clonotypes between healthy human individuals. Study results and limitations: Non-shared clonotypes showed lower generation probabilities than clonotypes common to all four donors.

V dropped 1 base and J dropped 4 bases, with 10 bases sitting between them. The CDR3 length is 14 residues. Germline V gene data show CDR1 as MNHNY and CDR2 as SVGAGI (reference sequence). On sorted subsets, replicate PCRs used approximately 200 ng DNA, or 25,000 to 35,000 T cell genomes. In the study's own analysis: Junction-only sequences produced by ImmunoSEQ had no quality scores, so filtering differed. TCRdb's table, derived via immunoSEQ multiplex PCR, lists solely in-frame clones and lacks some. V, J and clone size reflect that table, while D and trimming were determined from the DNA. The sample includes 2,500,000 or so clones, roughly 90% of them seen just once. The donor population consisted of healthy HIV-negative adults with no recent acute infections or vaccinations. Points on this clone: Its cognate antigen is unknown.

The chain links TRBV6-6 to TRBJ1-1; D perhaps matches TRBD1 (5 bases). The clonotype comes from a man between 18 and 29 years old in good health. Some clones in this sample may be carry-over from other donors' samples. Sequenced material: naive CD4+ T cells from PBMCs. Specified subset: CD45RA+ positively selected. CDR3 in amino acids: CASSYLPGPTEAFF. The CDR3, as DNA: TGTGCCAGCAGTTACTTGCCAGGGCCCACTGAAGCTTTCTTT.